The clone carrying this T cell receptor (beta chain) was seen at least ten times. As yet, its antigen is unknown. The data derive from a study of regulatory T cells in long-lasting Graves disease. The CDR3 is 13 amino acids. Per germline, CDR1 DFQATT and CDR2 SNEGSKA (reference sequence). V trimming: 6 bases; J trimming: 3 bases; junction bases outside the gene matches: 6. Study-level findings and limits: Thyroid tissue was not sampled; only peripheral blood was. Relative to new patients (around 1,000), persistent patients exhibited greater sharing of public clonotypes (about 2,700). Repertoires from persistent disease leaned toward TRBV28, TRBJ1-2 and TRBJ2-5. Newly diagnosed patients had higher TCR diversity than persistent Graves' patients did.

Described time point: newly diagnosed GD, antithyroid drugs for less than 3 months. There was RNA extracted from PBMCs, and the TCR library was made from it. According to the study, TCR beta libraries were built with iRepertoire HTBI primers and CDR3-region Arm-PCR. TCRdb reprocessed the multiplex PCR reads via MiXCR and lists one record per CDR3 protein. The sample consists of some 250,000 distinct CDR3 sequences, around 20% of them appearing once. The input for sequencing was peripheral blood mononuclear cells (PBMCs), taken at new diagnosis, from a patient treated with antithyroid drugs. The sequence came from a female donor with Graves disease. The rearrangement links TRBV20-1 to TRBJ2-7, with 9 bases aligning to TRBD1. The CDR3 bases are TGCAGTGCCCGACAGGGGGGCTTCTACGAGCAGTACTTC. Encoded protein: CSARQGGFYEQYF.